This TCR beta chain was observed in a study of cytomegalovirus exposure and HLA in healthy donors (dated by TCRdb to the late 2010s). Study-level background: An earlier analysis of roughly 630 of the donors reported 250 to 350 Gb of sequence data and some 100 million unique TCR beta sequences from about 200 million T cells. An early release covering roughly 580 HLA-typed donors comprised about 300 gigabases of sequencing data and roughly 85 million unique TCR sequences. Of the approximately 370 genotyped donors, 81% were placed in the genetic ancestry cluster associated with self-reported Caucasian donors. The aim of the study was to test whether cataloging public T cell receptors could identify signatures of past pathogen exposure. Using immunosequencing, the study profiled T cell repertoires from 666 subjects and related those repertoires to cytomegalovirus serostatus. In addition to the first cohort of around 670 subjects, a separate validation cohort of approximately 130 different subjects was used. High-throughput TCR immunosequencing, statistical association of individual TCRs with disease status, and machine learning were combined to predict cytomegalovirus infection status. A later analysis re-examined previously published TCR beta repertoires from just over 650 donors and added high-resolution HLA genotyping to investigate patterns of TCR occurrence. Rather than using new phenotypic data, the later analysis identified candidate immune exposures from TCR beta sequences and from how often those sequences occurred across donors. An earlier analysis of 450 to 750 of the donors used high-throughput TCR beta sequencing to judge whether each TCR beta V gene segment behaved as functional or pseudogenic. Alongside the repertoire data, information on donor age, sex, ethnicity and CMV serostatus was compiled. A later genetic analysis took genome-wide SNP genotypes for about three fifths of the 666 donors and used that subset as a discovery cohort. All discovery cohort repertoires had been generated using a single sequencing platform. Both class I and class II loci were covered by HLA typing, at four-digit resolution. Typing coverage varied by locus: roughly 620-640 donors for A, B, C, DRB1 and DQB1; some 520 for DQA1; nearly 610 for DPA1; approximately 490 for DPB1. Because of strong linkage in the cohort, 5 or 6 DR-DQ haplotypes were treated as single units for association and clustering. Among 300 to 450 genotyped donors of the cohort, an average of around 240,000 unique TCR beta nucleotide sequences were sequenced per donor, about a sixth of them non-productive. On the study overall, not on this receptor specifically: In vitro tests confirmed that three of the cytomegalovirus-associated TCR beta chains recognize cytomegalovirus antigens. A further reported finding was that TCR beta sequences accurately predicted the HLA-A and HLA-B alleles for most subjects in the first cohort. For the cohort, immune exposure information was limited to CMV serostatus. According to a later analysis, most CMV-associated TCR beta chains appeared to be HLA-restricted, and the HLA associations seemed to be driven largely by CMV exposure. Sequencing depth was assumed to be roughly uniform across donors in the presence/absence analyses, though that assumption may not hold. Correlated functional status among segregating V segments might reflect linkage disequilibrium, but an unknown experimental factor could not be ruled out. In this cohort, only TCR beta chains were sequenced, and detectable features were limited by the absence of alpha or paired-chain data. Some IMGT-functional V segments, including TRBV6-2 and TRBV6-3, could not be distinguished by the 87-base-pair reads and were therefore excluded. The earlier analysis of nearly 600 of the donors excluded some 16 rarely observed V segments, including chromosome 9 orphons, because counts were too low. At a false discovery rate of 0.05, a later analysis linked around 15,000 TCR beta sequences to specific HLA alleles. In a later genetic analysis, fewer N-insertions in productive TCRs were reported among donors in an Asian-associated ancestry cluster than the 666-donor mean. A group of highly shared sequence variants was considered likely to be a technical artifact of the sequencing pipeline. Broadly in line with IMGT annotations, most TCR beta V segments showed up in productive rearrangements about 87% or about 30% of the time in an earlier analysis of a few hundred of the donors. Because HLA typing was missing for some donors at each locus, association tests included only the typed subset. A total of around 150 TCR beta chains were listed by the study as associated with cytomegalovirus. In both the original and validation cohorts, the classifier was reported to diagnose cytomegalovirus status with high specificity and sensitivity. A later analysis reported that several top co-occurrence clusters appeared linked to parvovirus B19, influenza, CMV and Epstein-Barr virus. When HLA alleles, especially DR and DQ, strongly co-occurred, attributing TCR associations to individual alleles was difficult. A later analysis found that TCR association rates varied across HLA loci, with DRB1 alleles showing the most associated TCRs and HLA-C alleles the fewest. An association between a missense DCLRE1C variant and V-gene and J-gene trimming of TCR beta chains was found in a later genetic analysis and replicated in an independent cohort. Compared with equally common non-associated chains, HLA-associated TCR beta chains in a later analysis were more clonally expanded and had lower generation probabilities. Most TCR sequences were observed very rarely across donors, whereas some public TCRs were present in many individuals. According to the authors, the approach could potentially be generalized to other disease states and immunological phenotypes.

In total, 600 or so healthy bone marrow donors made up the cohort. All cohort members were sampled while nominally healthy, although unrecorded immune exposures were likely present. The donor was CMV seronegative and belonged to the group of around 400 seronegative cohort members. Every donor gave a peripheral blood sample, and the peripheral blood mononuclear cells from that sample were used for TCR beta sequencing. The Qiagen DNeasy Blood Extraction Kit was used to extract genomic DNA from the blood cell samples. A few counts support this clone. Its recognized antigen is unknown. The sample holds no much larger clone one base away, and base qualities are not on file. The germline V gene (reference sequence) supplies CDR1 LNHDA and CDR2 SQIVND. The CDR3 runs 14 residues from the cysteine to the phenylalanine. The read is trimmed to its CDR3 DNA, 42 bases read in frame from base 1. V loses 3 bases of germline sequence and J loses 0 bases, and the interval between the two ends is 7 bases.

Libraries were prepared through the immunoSEQ multiplex PCR assay. For the multiplex PCR, a mixture combining 60 forward primers for TCR Vbeta segments and 13 reverse primers for TCR Jbeta segments was used. A multiplex PCR assay on genomic DNA amplified the CDR3 region of rearranged TCR beta genes. Amplified TCR beta libraries were sequenced as 87-base-pair reads on the Illumina HiSeq System. On the authors' methods: A later analysis tallied approximately 87 million unique TCR beta chains across the 610 or so repertoires, and 10 million to 11 million of those chains were shared by two or more donors. A nearest-neighbor algorithm error-corrected the raw reads and collapsed the reads into unique sequences, merging closely related sequences to remove PCR and sequencing errors. To assign V, D and J gene segments, CDR3 sequences were aligned to IMGT reference sequences. For a sequence to be retained, at least a six-nucleotide match to both a V gene segment and a J gene segment was required. Rearrangements were called productive when the CDR3 lacked stop codons and stayed in frame with V and J; all others were non-productive. Following IMGT convention, CDR3 was defined as the stretch from the second conserved V-encoded cysteine up to the conserved J-encoded phenylalanine. The earlier analysis of fewer than 700 of the donors excluded sequences that lacked an unambiguous match to a single V gene segment. In an earlier analysis of around 600 of the donors, V segments were called functional above 56.7% productive rearrangements and were called segregating when the between-donor standard deviation exceeded 5%. A statistical classification framework was developed to diagnose cytomegalovirus status using the catalog of TCR beta chain sequences. V and J gene assignment, in a later analysis, came from comparing TCR nucleotide sequences with IMGT/GENE-DB human TR gene sequences. Using the TCRdist pipeline, a later analysis assigned CDR3 sequences along with most-parsimonious VDJ recombination scenarios. In a later analysis, each TCR beta chain was defined by its CDR3 amino acid sequence together with its V-gene family, and reads without a unique V-gene family were excluded. To address suspected cross-contamination and a sequencing artifact, a later analysis removed roughly 580 highly shared, low-generation-probability nucleotide sequences. A later analysis calculated a clonal expansion index for each public chain from normalized within-repertoire ranks of inferred template counts. Generation probabilities in a later analysis came from a VDJ recombination model fitted to out-of-frame rearrangements, and those results were checked against IGoR. Hypergeometric tests were used in a later analysis to score TCR-TCR, TCR-HLA and TCR-CMV co-occurrence, with a repertoire-size bias correction applied to the TCR pairs. To estimate false discovery rates, a later analysis permuted the HLA or CMV assignments 20 times. In a later analysis, co-occurring TCRs were grouped using DBSCAN, with TCRdist sequence similarity added in when clustering inside HLA-allele-positive subsets. Repertoires with fewer than 30,000 or more than 120,000 public chains, plus five repertoires with anomalous nucleotide sharing, were excluded from co-occurrence clustering. Imported from immuneACCESS, the table was reduced by TCRdb to in-frame sequences with V and J called. These copies leave out some clones; in studies compared against another copy, an unresolved V gene accounts for under half, and the cause of the remainder is not known. Clonal size and the V and J genes are those of that table, whereas D and trimming came from the DNA. This sample holds roughly 130,000 clones; around 9% were observed only once. Approximately 5% of the sample goes to the ten largest clones.

The chain is encoded by TRBV19 joined to TRBJ2-3, with no reliable assignment of the D segment. This clonotype was sampled from a middle-aged man in good health and CMV-seronegative. Material: PBMCs. CDR3 region: CASSILRSTDTQYF. The DNA sequence follows: TGTGCCAGTAGTATCCTCCGGAGCACAGATACGCAGTATTTT.